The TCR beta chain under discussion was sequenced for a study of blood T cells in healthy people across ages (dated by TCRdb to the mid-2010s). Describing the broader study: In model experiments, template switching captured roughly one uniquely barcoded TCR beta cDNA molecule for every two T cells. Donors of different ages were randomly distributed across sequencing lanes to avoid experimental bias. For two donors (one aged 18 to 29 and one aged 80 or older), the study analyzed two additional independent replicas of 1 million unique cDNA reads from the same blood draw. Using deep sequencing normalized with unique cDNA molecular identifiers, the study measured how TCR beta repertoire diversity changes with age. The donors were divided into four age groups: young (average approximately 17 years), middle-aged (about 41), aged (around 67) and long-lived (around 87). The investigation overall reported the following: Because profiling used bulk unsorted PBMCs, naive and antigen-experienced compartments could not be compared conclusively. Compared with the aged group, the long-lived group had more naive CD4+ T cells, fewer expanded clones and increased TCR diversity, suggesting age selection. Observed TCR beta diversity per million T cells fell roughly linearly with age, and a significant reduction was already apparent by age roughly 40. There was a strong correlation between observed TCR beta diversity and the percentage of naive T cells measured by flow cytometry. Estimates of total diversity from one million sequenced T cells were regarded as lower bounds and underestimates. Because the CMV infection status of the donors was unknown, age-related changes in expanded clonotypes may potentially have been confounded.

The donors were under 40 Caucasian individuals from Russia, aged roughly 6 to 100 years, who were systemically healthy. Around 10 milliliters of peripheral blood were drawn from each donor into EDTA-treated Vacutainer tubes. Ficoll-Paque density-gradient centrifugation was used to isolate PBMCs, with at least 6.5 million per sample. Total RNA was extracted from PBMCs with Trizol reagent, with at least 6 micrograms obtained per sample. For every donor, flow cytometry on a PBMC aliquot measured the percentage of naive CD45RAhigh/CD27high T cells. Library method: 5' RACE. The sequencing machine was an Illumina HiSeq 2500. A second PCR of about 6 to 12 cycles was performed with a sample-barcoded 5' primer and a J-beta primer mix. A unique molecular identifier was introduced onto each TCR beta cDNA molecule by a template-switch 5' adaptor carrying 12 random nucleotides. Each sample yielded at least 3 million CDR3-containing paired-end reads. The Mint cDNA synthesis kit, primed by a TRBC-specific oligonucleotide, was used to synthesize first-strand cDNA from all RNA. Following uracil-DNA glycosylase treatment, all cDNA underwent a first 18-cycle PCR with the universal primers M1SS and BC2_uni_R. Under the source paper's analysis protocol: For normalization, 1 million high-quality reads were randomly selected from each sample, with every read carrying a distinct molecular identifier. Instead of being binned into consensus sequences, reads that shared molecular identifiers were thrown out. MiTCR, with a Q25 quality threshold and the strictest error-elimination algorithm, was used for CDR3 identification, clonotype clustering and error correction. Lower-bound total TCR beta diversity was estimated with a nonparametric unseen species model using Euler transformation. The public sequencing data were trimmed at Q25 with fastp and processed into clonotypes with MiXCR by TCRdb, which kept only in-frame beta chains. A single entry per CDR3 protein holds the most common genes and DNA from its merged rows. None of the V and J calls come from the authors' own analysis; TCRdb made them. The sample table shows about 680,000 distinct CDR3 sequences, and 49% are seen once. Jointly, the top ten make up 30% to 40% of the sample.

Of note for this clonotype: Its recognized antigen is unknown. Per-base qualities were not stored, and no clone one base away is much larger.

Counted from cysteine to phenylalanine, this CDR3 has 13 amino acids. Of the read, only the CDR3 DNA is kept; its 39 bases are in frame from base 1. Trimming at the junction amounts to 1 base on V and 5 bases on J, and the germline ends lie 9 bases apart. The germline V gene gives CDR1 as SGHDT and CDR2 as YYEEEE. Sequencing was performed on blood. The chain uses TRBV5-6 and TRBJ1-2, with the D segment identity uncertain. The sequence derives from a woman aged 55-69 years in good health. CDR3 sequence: CASSLPREYGYTF. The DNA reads TGTGCCAGCAGCTTGCCGAGAGAATATGGCTACACCTTC.